This T cell receptor beta chain was retrieved from a study of Graves' ophthalmopathy and Graves' hyperthyroidism. Study-level results: Most thyroid-expanded clonotypes exceeding 0.001 frequency were also found in blood.

As concerns this clonotype: The target antigen is unknown.

From RNA, the CDR3 regions of TCR beta chains were amplified and sequenced. First-round RT-PCR with HTBI primers preceded a second-round multiplex PCR. MiXCR was run by TCRdb on the multiplex PCR reads, yielding one entry per CDR3 protein. Found here are over a million distinct CDR3 sequences, 35% to 40% of them singletons; the top ten hold around 10%. Diagnosis used clinical symptoms, serum thyroxine, TRAb, thyroid ultrasound and orbital computed tomography. The V end lost 5 bases, the J end lost 4 bases, and 5 bases lay between the germline ends. CDR1 is MNHNY and CDR2 is SVGAGI in the germline V gene (reference sequence). CDR3 length: 11 residues.

This chain links TRBV6-6 with TRBJ1-2; D is ambiguous. The sequence came from an adult man with Graves' hyperthyroidism. Sample: peripheral blood or thyroid tissue (not recorded which). The CDR3 is CASSTVYGYTF. The CDR3, as DNA: TGTGCCAGCAGTACAGTCTATGGCTACACCTTC.